The rows below give T cell receptor beta chains drawn from one sample of a study of blood T cell repertoires in COVID-19. Repertoires were generated with immunoSEQ multiplex PCR, while TCRdb's copy carries only in-frame clones and drops some. The sample lists about 270,000 clones; around nine tenths were seen once. The sequenced material came from peripheral blood. Receptors originate from a man aged 40-49 years with active or convalescent COVID-19. CDR3s include the opening cysteine and the closing phenylalanine or tryptophan. Fields, in order: J gene, V gene, D gene, clone size, CDR3 DNA, CDR3 protein. D genes are given only for firm matches. The size of a clone is reported for some rows only, either as once, few or many, or as a class for expanded clones.

>TRBJ2-7|TRBV14|TRBD1|-
TGTGCCAGCAGCCAAGGGGACAGGGACGGGTACGAGCAGTACTTC
CASSQGDRDGYEQYF
>TRBJ1-4|TRBV4-1|TRBD1|-
TGCGCCAGCAGCCAAGGACAGGGGAATGAAAAACTGTTTTTT
CASSQGQGNEKLFF
>TRBJ1-5|TRBV6-1|TRBD1|once
TGTGCCAGCAGTGATGGGGTGACAGGGTACCAGCCCCAGCATTTT
CASSDGVTGYQPQHF
>TRBJ2-3|TRBV12-5|TRBD1|-
TGTGCTAGTGGTCTCGGGACAGGGCCTCTCTATTTT
CASGLGTGPLYF
>TRBJ2-5|TRBV7-3|-|-
TGTGCCAGCAGCGGAGAGTCGGCCCAGTACTTC
CASSGESAQYF
>TRBJ1-5|TRBV6-2/TRBV6-3|TRBD1|few
TGTGCCAGCAGCTATAGACAGGGTCGGAATCAGCCCCAGCATTTT
CASSYRQGRNQPQHF
>TRBJ2-7|TRBV10-3|TRBD2|-
TGTGCCATCGGGGGACTAGCGGTAACCTACGAGCAGTACTTC
CAIGGLAVTYEQYF
>TRBJ2-5|TRBV6-1|TRBD1|-
TGTGCCAGCAGTGAAAGGACAGGGACGGAGACCCAGTACTTC
CASSERTGTETQYF
>TRBJ1-4|TRBV5-1|TRBD1|-
TGCGCCAGCAGCTGGGGGGACAGGGATGAAAAACTGTTTTTT
CASSWGDRDEKLFF
>TRBJ2-1|TRBV27|TRBD2|-
TGTGCCAGCAGTCCCTTGGGAGGGCCAAGCGAGCAGTTCTTC
CASSPLGGPSEQFF
>TRBJ2-7|TRBV7-3|TRBD1|few
TGTGCCAGCAGCCCACAGGGGACCCCCTACGAGCAGTACTTC
CASSPQGTPYEQYF
>TRBJ2-5|TRBV5-3|TRBD2|-
TGTGCCAGAAGCCTCGGATGGACTAGCGGGGGGGCCTCCCCTCGAGAGACCCAGTACTTC
CARSLGWTSGGASPRETQYF
>TRBJ2-2|TRBV6-5|TRBD1|once
TGTGCCAGCAGTTACGAGGGGACAGGGAACACCGGGGAGCTGTTTTTT
CASSYEGTGNTGELFF
>TRBJ2-4|TRBV6-5|-|-
TGTGCCAGCAGGCGAGGGTATCGGTACATTCAGTACTTC
CASRRGYRYIQYF
>TRBJ2-7|TRBV6-5|TRBD1|-
TGTGCCACGGGACAGGGAAGGTACGAGCAGTACTTC
CATGQGRYEQYF
>TRBJ1-5|TRBV7-2|-|-
TGTGCCAGCAGCGGGGGGGTTGGCTTTCAGCCCCAGCATTTT
CASSGGVGFQPQHF
>TRBJ1-4|TRBV18|TRBD1|-
TGTGCCAGCTCACCCCAGCCCCTCCTTGGGACAGGGGCGGGAAGTGAAAAACTGTTTTTT
CASSPQPLLGTGAGSEKLFF
>TRBJ2-2|TRBV4-1|TRBD1|-
TGCGCCAGCAGCCGCACCGGGACAGGGGGCCAGAACACCGGGGAGCTGTTTTTT
CASSRTGTGGQNTGELFF
>TRBJ2-7|TRBV4-2|TRBD2|-
TGTGCCAGCAGCCAAGATGGTGGGACTAGCTTCTACGAGCAGTACTTC
CASSQDGGTSFYEQYF
>TRBJ2-1|TRBV5-4|TRBD2|-
TGTGCCAGCAGCTTTACCTCGGGACTAGACTCGGATGAGCAGTTCTTC
CASSFTSGLDSDEQFF
>TRBJ1-2|TRBV19|TRBD1|-
TGTGCCAGTAGTAAGGCGTCCGGGACAGGGTTCGGCTACACCTTC
CASSKASGTGFGYTF
>TRBJ2-7|TRBV6-1|TRBD2|-
TGTGCCAGCAGTGAAGGGGGGCAGCGGGGGGGCTTCGACGAGCAGTACTTC
CASSEGGQRGGFDEQYF
>TRBJ1-6|TRBV6-5|TRBD1|-
TGTGCCAGCAGTTACTCGCGGGACAGGTTAAATTCACCCCTCCACTTT
CASSYSRDRLNSPLHF
>TRBJ2-3|TRBV7-9|-|-
TGTGCCAGCAGCTTGCCCTCCGGGGTGGTAGATACGCAGTATTTT
CASSLPSGVVDTQYF
>TRBJ2-3|TRBV3-1/TRBV3-2|-|-
TGTGCCAGCAGCCAGTTTAACACAGATACGCAGTATTTT
CASSQFNTDTQYF
>TRBJ1-5|TRBV19|-|-
TGTGCCAGTAGTGCGTCGGACCAAGGGGGTATTTATCAGCCCCAGCATTTT
CASSASDQGGIYQPQHF
>TRBJ2-7|TRBV6-5|TRBD1|once
TGTGCCAGCAGCCGCAAGACAGGGGGACACGAGCAGTACTTC
CASSRKTGGHEQYF
>TRBJ1-2|TRBV28|TRBD1|-
TGTGCCAGCGAAGAACAGGGGGTTTCTAACTATGGCTACACCTTC
CASEEQGVSNYGYTF
>TRBJ1-2|TRBV19|TRBD1|-
TGTGCCAGTAGTATGGGACAGGGAGAGGGCTACACCTTC
CASSMGQGEGYTF
>TRBJ1-1|TRBV9|TRBD1|once
TGTGCCAGCAGTCGACAGGGGGTTGAAGCTTTCTTT
CASSRQGVEAFF
>TRBJ2-4|TRBV2|TRBD1|-
TGTGCCAGCAACGAACAGGGGGCGAGCAAAAACATTCAGTACTTC
CASNEQGASKNIQYF
>TRBJ2-3|TRBV13|TRBD2|-
TGTGCCAGCAGCTTACTCCTAGCGGGGAGTGTGTCAGATACGCAGTATTTT
CASSLLLAGSVSDTQYF
>TRBJ1-6|TRBV19|-|few
TGTGCCAGTAGTTACGGGGGAGCATCTAATTCACCCCTCCACTTT
CASSYGGASNSPLHF
>TRBJ2-1|TRBV25-1|-|-
TGTGCCAGCAGTGAACAACGGGTCAGCAATGAGCAGTTCTTC
CASSEQRVSNEQFF
>TRBJ1-5|TRBV6-2/TRBV6-3|TRBD1|-
TGTGCCAGCAGTTATTCCCCAGGGGGCGTTAGGGGTCAGCCCCAGCATTTT
CASSYSPGGVRGQPQHF
>TRBJ2-1|TRBV7-2|-|once
TGTGCCAGCATCAGTAGACAGGTGATAGGAGAGCAGTTCTTC
CASISRQVIGEQFF
>TRBJ2-1|TRBV3-1/TRBV3-2|-|-
TGTGCCAGCAGCCGCAGGGCGGAAACAGGGTCCGGTGAGCAGTTCTTC
CASSRRAETGSGEQFF
>TRBJ2-7|TRBV27|TRBD1|-
TGTGCCAGCAGTTTACAGGGGGCCACCCGGGGGGAGCAGTACTTC
CASSLQGATRGEQYF
>TRBJ1-1|TRBV5-1|-|-
TGCGCCAGCAGCTTGGGGGGACACTCTTACAACACTGAAGCTTTCTTT
CASSLGGHSYNTEAFF
>TRBJ2-3|TRBV7-9|TRBD2|-
TGTGCCAGCAGCTTAGGACTAGCGGAAAGCGATACGCAGTATTTT
CASSLGLAESDTQYF
>TRBJ1-5|TRBV12-5|-|-
TGTGCTAGTGGTTTGGGGGGCCAGCCCCAGCATTTT
CASGLGGQPQHF
>TRBJ1-2|TRBV6-6|TRBD1|-
TGTGCAGCGGCCCGGGGACAGGGTGGTGGCTACACCTTC
CAAARGQGGGYTF
>TRBJ1-6|TRBV19|-|once
TGTGCCAGTAGTCCGATGTATAGCTCCTATAATTCACCCCTCCACTTT
CASSPMYSSYNSPLHF
>TRBJ2-7|TRBV28|-|-
TGTGCCAGCACCCCCGGAGACCTAGTCCAATCCTACGAGCAGTACTTC
CASTPGDLVQSYEQYF
>TRBJ2-1|TRBV2|TRBD2|once
TGTGCCAGCAGTCCGTCCCGGCCCGCCGGGGGGAATGAGCAGTTCTTC
CASSPSRPAGGNEQFF
>TRBJ2-1|TRBV7-3|-|-
TGTGCCAGCAGCACCGACCCTAGCGCATCAGGTGAGCAGTTCTTC
CASSTDPSASGEQFF
>TRBJ1-2|TRBV6-1|-|-
TGTGCCAGCAGTGAAGATCGGGTTGGCTACACCTTC
CASSEDRVGYTF